The 18 T cell receptor beta chains below all came from one sample that was sequenced in a study of regulatory T cells in long-lasting Graves disease. Arm-PCR with iRepertoire HTBI primers amplified the CDR3 regions for these TCR beta libraries. MiXCR was run by TCRdb on the multiplex PCR reads, yielding one entry per CDR3 protein. The table has around 480,000 distinct CDR3 sequences, around 16% seen once. Time point meaning: newly diagnosed GD, antithyroid drugs for less than 3 months. From PBMCs, RNA was extracted and then used to make the TCR library. This sample was shared with a second study, whose subject was T cells in Graves' hyperthyroidism and ophthalmopathy.

The specimen comprised peripheral blood mononuclear cells (PBMCs), sampled at new diagnosis, from a patient treated with antithyroid drugs. The receptor source for this set is a woman aged 35-65 years with Graves disease.

This clonotype was counted between two and nine times. The V gene is TRBV4-1, the J gene TRBJ1-2; no clear D gene. V lost 1 base, J lost 7 bases, and 10 bases lay in between. The CDR3 totals 13 residues. The germline V gene has CDR1 MGHRA and CDR2 YSYEKL. DNA of the CDR3: TGCGCCAGCAGCCAAGCAATAGGGTCTGGCTACACCTTC. Residues: CASSQAIGSGYTF.

The chain recombines TRBV10-3 with TRBJ1-2; a weak D match, TRBD1 (6 bases). V shed 4 bases and J shed 7 bases, with 10 bases lying between them. The CDR3 covers 12 residues. Germline V gene lookup returns CDR1 ENHRY and CDR2 SYGVKD. The CDR3 DNA is TGTGCCATCAGTGGCGGGACATTTGGCTACACCTTC. This translates into CAISGGTFGYTF.

The V call is TRBV12-5, the J call TRBJ1-1; the D gene is possibly TRBD1 (5 bases). V was cut by 6 bases and J by 0 bases, with 8 bases left in between. Germline values: CDR1 LGHNT, CDR2 FRNRAP. The CDR3 has 13 residues. CDR3 in amino acids: CASGRDLNTEAFF. As DNA, the CDR3 is TGTGCTAGTGGCCGGGACCTGAACACTGAAGCTTTCTTT.

This clonotype has more than one count but fewer than ten. This chain links TRBV11-3 with TRBJ1-1, with D tentatively TRBD1 (6 bases). CDR1 is SGHNT, CDR2 YENEEA, per germline. This CDR3 is 17 amino acids long. V shed 5 bases and J shed 1 base, with 20 bases lying between them. DNA for the CDR3: TGTGCCAGCAGCCCCCGGCCGGGGGGCGGTAAGAACACTGAAGCTTTCTTT. Translating it yields CASSPRPGGGKNTEAFF.

This clonotype occurred many times. The rearrangement links TRBV6-1 to TRBJ1-2, with 9 positions matching TRBD1. CDR3 length equals 15 residues. Germline loops: CDR1 MNHNS, CDR2 SASEGT. V shed 3 bases and J 2 bases; nucleotides not matched to a gene: 4. For the CDR3, the DNA is TGTGCCAGCAGTGATGGTACAGGGGGCAACTATGGCTACACCTTC. This gives the protein CASSDGTGGNYGYTF.

The table lists this clonotype with many counts. The chain joins TRBV5-1 to TRBJ1-1, with D maybe TRBD1 (5 bases). The CDR3 is made up of 14 amino acids. Germline V lookup: CDR1 SGHRS, CDR2 YFSETQ. V lost 7 bases and J lost 1, with 14 bases in between. CDR3 amino acids: CASQPSGSNTEAFF. The CDR3 nucleotides read TGCGCCAGCCAGCCCTCAGGGTCGAACACTGAAGCTTTCTTT.

This clonotype was recorded a few times. The CDR3 is CATRDGGTEAFF. The DNA of the CDR3 is TGTGCCACCCGCGATGGGGGCACTGAAGCTTTCTTT. The chain links TRBV4-2 to TRBJ1-1, with D perhaps TRBD1 (5 bases). Germline V gene sequence: CDR1 LGHNA, CDR2 YNFKEQ. The V gene lost 10 bases and the J gene lost 4 bases, with 13 bases spanning the gap. The CDR3 extends over 12 amino acids.

This clonotype has at least ten counts. The chain uses TRBV18 and TRBJ1-2; D perhaps matches TRBD1 (5 bases). The length of the CDR3 is 13 residues. V lost 8 bases to trimming and J lost 2 bases, with 12 bases between them. Germline CDR1 KGHSH, CDR2 LQKENI. CDR3 sequence reads: CASSPGTNYGYTF. The CDR3 nucleotides are TGTGCCAGCAGCCCCGGGACCAACTATGGCTACACCTTC. The full variable domain, in which reference TRBV18 and TRBJ1-2 provide the parts outside the CDR3, is NAGVMQNPRHLVRRRGQEARLRCSPMKGHSHVYWYRQLPEEGLKFMVYLQKENIIDESGMPKERFSAEFPKEGPSILRIQQVVRGDSAAYFCASSPGTNYGYTFGSGTRLTVV.

There are many counts of this clonotype. The chain joins TRBV2 to TRBJ1-6, with D unclear. Germline assignment: CDR1 SNHLY and CDR2 FYNNEI. There are 13 residues in the CDR3. Deletions cut 5 bases from V and 7 bases from J, with 9 bases between. The CDR3 spells CASSTNGNSPLHF. For the CDR3, the DNA is TGTGCCAGCAGTACCAACGGGAATTCACCCCTCCACTTT.

This clonotype was seen repeatedly, ten times or more. The chain joins TRBV27 to TRBJ2-1; D might be TRBD1 or TRBD2, each matching 5 bases. CDR1 and CDR2 from the germline V gene are MNHEY and SMNVEV (reference sequence). V dropped 5 bases and J dropped 12 bases, with 20 bases sitting between them. The CDR3 extends over 14 amino acids. In nucleotides, the CDR3 is TGTGCCAGCAGTGCGATAAAACAAGGGACCGCGCAGTTCTTC. This codes for CASSAIKQGTAQFF.

This clonotype was detected a few times. This chain uses TRBV4-1 with TRBJ1-2; perhaps TRBD1 as D (5 bases). CDR1 and CDR2 from the germline V gene are MGHRA and YSYEKL. V gave up 3 bases and J gave up 8 bases, with 16 bases separating them. The CDR3 length is 14 residues. CDR3 in amino acids: CASSHLNLGTGYTF. For the CDR3, the DNA is TGCGCCAGCAGCCATCTGAACCTCGGGACGGGCTACACCTTC.

This clonotype was counted a few times. The chain uses TRBV7-3 and TRBJ2-5, with 7 bases aligning to TRBD2. There are 15 residues in the CDR3. CDR1 and CDR2 from the germline V gene are SGHTA and FQGTGA. The J segment lost 2 bases and the V segment lost 5 bases, leaving 8 bases of the junction unmatched. The CDR3 protein is CASSPVGGVQETQYF. Written as DNA, the CDR3 is TGTGCCAGCAGCCCCGTGGGGGGGGTACAAGAGACCCAGTACTTC.

This clonotype was observed at least ten times. The J gene is TRBJ2-5, the V gene TRBV2; either TRBD1 or TRBD2 may fit D (5 bases each). This CDR3 has 13 amino acids. Trimming cost V 3 bases and J 8 bases, with 13 bases left between them. CDR1 is SNHLY and CDR2 is FYNNEI in the germline V gene. This CDR3 is CASSERGLKTQYF. As DNA, the CDR3 is TGTGCCAGCAGTGAGAGGGGCCTAAAAACCCAGTACTTC.

The chain employs TRBV5-4 and TRBJ2-3, with D tentatively TRBD2 (5 bases). In germline, CDR1 is SGHNT, CDR2 YYREEE (reference sequence). The CDR3 has 14 amino acids. V lost 5 bases, J lost 5 bases, and 15 bases lay in between. This CDR3 is CASSIARGGDTQYF. The CDR3 DNA is TGTGCCAGCAGTATAGCCCGGGGTGGAGATACGCAGTATTTT.

This clonotype came up many times. V gene TRBV5-1 combines with J gene TRBJ2-3, with a weak D call TRBD2 (6 bases). The germline CDR1 and CDR2 sequences are SGHRS and YFSETQ. V gave up 0 bases and J gave up 0 bases, with 11 bases separating them. The CDR3 spans 16 residues. CDR3 DNA: TGCGCCAGCAGCTTGGCCGTAGGGACTAGCACAGATACGCAGTATTTT. It codes for CASSLAVGTSTDTQYF. The full variable domain, rest sourced from reference TRBV5-1 and TRBJ2-3, is KAGVTQTPRYLIKTRGQQVTLSCSPISGHRSVSWYQQTPGQGLQFLFEYFSETQRNKGNFPGRFSGRQFSNSRSEMNVSTLELGDSALYLCASSLAVGTSTDTQYFGPGTRLTVL.

This clonotype was seen repeatedly, ten times or more. The rearrangement uses TRBV2 and TRBJ1-1; D uncertain. Looked up from germline, CDR1 is SNHLY and CDR2 is FYNNEI. The length of the CDR3 is 12 residues. V was shortened by 10 bases and J by 2 bases, with 11 bases between the two germline ends. CDR3 bases: TGTGCCACCGCCGAGGACAACACTGAAGCTTTCTTT. Translating it yields CATAEDNTEAFF.

J is TRBJ2-2 and V is TRBV6-5; D is ambiguous. Germline V gene data show CDR1 as MNHEY and CDR2 as SVGAGI. V was clipped by 3 bases and J by 6 bases, with 14 bases between them. This CDR3 is 15 amino acids long. CDR3 coding DNA: TGTGCCAGCAGTTATAACCAAGCAAGGGCCGGGGAGCTGTTTTTT. This sequence encodes CASSYNQARAGELFF.

V and J are TRBV9 and TRBJ2-6; D is unclear. This CDR3 region has 15 residues. Germline CDR1 SGDLS, CDR2 YYNGEE. The germline V and J ends were trimmed by 3 bases and 0 bases, with 7 bases remaining between them. In DNA form, the CDR3 reads TGTGCCAGCAGCGAACATCCCTCTGGGGCCAACGTCCTGACTTTC. It yields the protein CASSEHPSGANVLTF.